This T cell receptor (beta chain) emerged from a study of blood T cell repertoires in COVID-19. Study summary: The United States, Italy and Spain supplied acute and convalescent COVID-19 samples.

V dropped 2 bases and J dropped 0 bases, with 9 bases sitting between them. This CDR3 is built from 15 residues. From germline, CDR1 is SGHRS and CDR2 YFSETQ. Per the authors' pipeline: Estimation of nucleated cell counts relied on the amplification of reference gene primers. Profiled with immunoSEQ multiplex PCR; TCRdb holds only in-frame clones, not every one. The D gene and trimming were derived from the DNA, and the V and J assignments and clone size from that table. The sample gives 350,000 to 550,000 clones, around 89% of which show up once; about 4.5% is in the top ten. Sequenced: peripheral blood. V usage is TRBV5-1 and J usage is TRBJ2-4; D may be TRBD2 (6 bases). This TCR was recovered from a woman aged 30 to 39 with acute or convalescent COVID-19. The CDR3 sequence is CASSFTEGAKNIQYF. CDR3 in DNA: TGCGCCAGCAGCTTTACGGAGGGAGCCAAAAACATTCAGTACTTC.